The 9 T cell receptor beta chains below were found in one sample sequenced in a study of blood T cells in healthy people across ages. Primers used in a second PCR of roughly 6 to 11 cycles were a sample-barcoded 5' primer and a J-beta primer mix. TCRdb called the 5' RACE reads again in MiXCR, with one record for every CDR3 protein. This table holds some 760,000 distinct CDR3 sequences, 25% found once. This sample was shared with a second study, whose subject was T cells of mothers and their children.

Material for sequencing was blood. These receptors were taken from a boy between 10 and 17 years old in good health.

The J gene is TRBJ1-3, the V gene TRBV14; TRBD1 matches at 9 bases. Germline values: CDR1 SGHDN, CDR2 FVKESK. This CDR3 is 15 amino acids long. V lost 1 base, J lost 2 bases, and 0 bases stayed unmatched. CDR3 coding DNA: TGTGCCAGCAGCCAAGGACAGGGGGCTGGAAACACCATATATTTT. This codes for CASSQGQGAGNTIYF.

The chain combines TRBV27 with TRBJ1-2; the D gene is possibly TRBD1 (5 bases). Germline loops: CDR1 MNHEY, CDR2 SMNVEV (reference sequence). The CDR3 sequence is 11 residues long. The V end was cut by 7 bases, the J end by 8 bases, with 11 bases between. The CDR3 sequence is CASTGGEGYTF. The CDR3 region has the DNA TGTGCCAGCACTGGGGGGGAAGGCTACACCTTC.

The rearrangement uses TRBV12-3 or TRBV12-4 and TRBJ2-7; D not resolved. V lost 6 bases and J lost 2, with 14 bases in between. The CDR3 has 14 residues. DNA of the CDR3: TGTGCCAGCAGCAACGCCGACGGCACCTACGAGCAGTACTTC. Translated: CASSNADGTYEQYF.

This clonotype was observed many times. This sequence joins TRBV10-3 and TRBJ1-4; D perhaps matches TRBD1 (6 bases). CDR1 is ENHRY and CDR2 is SYGVKD in the germline V gene. The V end was cut by 2 bases, the J end by 8 bases, with 18 bases between. The CDR3 has 16 residues. CDR3 DNA: TGTGCCATCAGTGAGCCCGACGCGCTCCAGGGGGAAAAACTGTTTTTT. Amino acids: CAISEPDALQGEKLFF.

This clonotype was observed a handful of times. This chain connects TRBV29-1 to TRBJ2-1; 7 bases fit TRBD2. Germline CDR1 and CDR2: SQVTM and ANQGSEA. J lost 7 bases, V lost 4 bases, and 7 bases had no gene match. CDR3 size: 13 residues. The CDR3 DNA reads as TGCAGCGTTGCAGGGAGGGCCAGGAATGAGCAGTTCTTC. Encoded protein: CSVAGRARNEQFF.

The chain links TRBV29-1 to TRBJ2-7, with 11 positions matching TRBD2. Trimming at V came to 7 bases and at J to 3 bases, leaving 5 bases not matched to a gene. CDR1 and CDR2 from the germline V gene are SQVTM and ANQGSEA. The CDR3 is made up of 13 amino acids. The CDR3 DNA follows: TGCAGCGCCGGGACTAGCGGATACTACGAGCAGTACTTC. This gives the protein CSAGTSGYYEQYF.

This clonotype has more than one count but fewer than ten. This chain joins TRBV4-1 and TRBJ2-4; the D gene is possibly TRBD1 (6 bases). With 3 bases removed from V and 0 bases from J, the gap between germline ends came to 12 bases. CDR3 size: 16 residues. Germline V gives CDR1 MGHRA, CDR2 YSYEKL. The CDR3 nucleotides are TGCGCCAGCAGCCACAGGGGAACCCTAGCCAAAAACATTCAGTACTTC. Residues: CASSHRGTLAKNIQYF.

The chain recombines TRBV5-4 with TRBJ2-3, with D unresolved. CDR1 SGHNT and CDR2 YYREEE come from the germline V gene (reference sequence). V gave up 3 bases and J gave up 1 base, with 6 bases separating them. This CDR3 is built from 13 residues. This CDR3 reads CASSSHGTDTQYF. CDR3 nucleotide sequence: TGTGCCAGCAGCTCCCACGGCACAGATACGCAGTATTTT. Combining the CDR3 with reference TRBV5-4 and TRBJ2-3 gives the whole variable domain ETGVTQSPTHLIKTRGQQVTLRCSSQSGHNTVSWYQQALGQGPQFIFQYYREEENGRGNFPPRFSGLQFPNYSSELNVNALELDDSALYLCASSSHGTDTQYFGPGTRLTVL.

This clonotype came up a few times. V is TRBV20-1 and J is TRBJ2-6; possibly TRBD1 or TRBD2 for D (5 bases each). The length of the CDR3 is 15 residues. The germline V and J ends were trimmed by 5 bases and 2 bases, with 13 bases remaining between them. From germline, CDR1 is DFQATT and CDR2 SNEGSKA (reference sequence). CDR3 nucleotide sequence: TGCAGTGCTCCCACCCCGGGGCCTGGGGCCAACGTCCTGACTTTC. Translating it yields CSAPTPGPGANVLTF.